The 32 T cell receptor beta chains in this list originate from one sample, sequenced in a study of cytomegalovirus exposure and HLA in healthy donors. Researchers ran the PCR with 60 Vbeta and 13 Jbeta primers. Profiling relied on immunoSEQ multiplex PCR, and the TCRdb table lists in-frame clones only, not all of them. The table lists tens of thousands of clones, less than 85% of them singletons. Sequencing used PBMCs. Receptor source: a woman aged 60-75 years in good health and CMV-seropositive.

This sequence joins TRBV19 and TRBJ2-2, with D unclear. CDR1 is LNHDA and CDR2 is SQIVND in the germline V gene (reference sequence). Trimming stripped 3 bases from V and 1 base from J, with 6 bases between. The length of the CDR3 is 14 residues. The CDR3 DNA is TGTGCCAGTAGTATCTCGAGGAACACCGGGGAGCTGTTTTTT. It yields the protein CASSISRNTGELFF.

CDR3 sequence: CASSIASGGATPYNEQFF. DNA for the CDR3: TGCGCCAGCAGCATCGCTAGCGGGGGGGCCACGCCCTACAATGAGCAGTTCTTC. J is TRBJ2-1 and V is TRBV5-1, with 12 nucleotides matching TRBD2. CDR1 and CDR2 (germline): SGHRS, YFSETQ. Losses at the gene ends were 4 bases for V and 2 bases for J; bases not matched to a gene: 10. This CDR3 has 18 residues. Full variable domain (missing parts from reference TRBV5-1 and TRBJ2-1): KAGVTQTPRYLIKTRGQQVTLSCSPISGHRSVSWYQQTPGQGLQFLFEYFSETQRNKGNFPGRFSGRQFSNSRSEMNVSTLELGDSALYLCASSIASGGATPYNEQFFGPGTRLTVL.

V and J are TRBV19 and TRBJ2-1; 11 bases agree with TRBD2. Losses at the gene ends were 6 bases for V and 1 base for J; bases not matched to a gene: 8. The germline V gene has CDR1 LNHDA and CDR2 SQIVND (reference sequence). This CDR3 contains 17 residues. For the CDR3, the DNA is TGTGCCAGTAGCAATATAGCGGGGGGGCAATCCTACAATGAGCAGTTCTTC. The encoded protein is CASSNIAGGQSYNEQFF.

J is TRBJ1-1 and V is TRBV4-3; D uncertain. This CDR3 region has 15 residues. Deletions cut 0 bases from V and 0 bases from J, with 8 bases between. Germline V lookup: CDR1 LGHNA, CDR2 YSLEER. CDR3 region: CASSQEGRLNTEAFF. The CDR3 DNA follows: TGCGCCAGCAGCCAAGAGGGCAGACTGAACACTGAAGCTTTCTTT.

The chain links TRBV6-1 to TRBJ2-7; 11 positions agree with TRBD1. Germline V gives CDR1 MNHNS, CDR2 SASEGT. The CDR3 contains 13 residues. V was clipped by 8 bases and J by 6 bases; unmatched bases: 6. CDR3 coding DNA: TGTGCCAGCGGGTGGACAGGGGGCGCCGAGCAGTACTTC. Translation: CASGWTGGAEQYF.

The chain couples TRBV6-6 to TRBJ1-5; D unresolved. The V end lost 11 bases, the J end lost 1 base, and 18 bases lay between the germline ends. Germline values: CDR1 MNHNY, CDR2 SVGAGI (reference sequence). CDR3 length: 15 residues. The CDR3 coding sequence is TGTGCCTGTCTCGCGGGCAGTTCGAGCAATCAGCCCCAGCATTTT. Protein sequence: CACLAGSSSNQPQHF.

V is TRBV7-9 and J is TRBJ1-1; 7 bases map to TRBD1. J lost 4 bases, V lost 2 bases, and 4 bases had no gene match. Germline V lookup: CDR1 SEHNR, CDR2 FQNEAQ (reference sequence). The CDR3 has 14 residues. The CDR3 protein is CASSLFAGGTEAFF. The CDR3 nucleotides read TGTGCCAGCAGCTTATTTGCAGGGGGCACTGAAGCTTTCTTT.

The J gene is TRBJ2-2, the V gene TRBV7-2; TRBD2 matches at 13 bases. The J segment lost 0 bases and the V segment lost 5 bases, leaving 9 bases of the junction unmatched. Germline values: CDR1 SGHTA, CDR2 FQGNSA. The CDR3 is made up of 19 amino acids. The CDR3: CASSLGLAGVIANTGELFF. CDR3 coding DNA: TGTGCCAGCAGCCTAGGACTAGCGGGGGTTATCGCGAACACCGGGGAGCTGTTTTTT.

The CDR3 sequence: CASSLGGTSGSTDTQYF. For the CDR3, the DNA is TGTGCCAGCAGCTTGGGGGGGACTAGCGGTAGCACAGATACGCAGTATTTT. This chain joins TRBV5-4 and TRBJ2-3; 11 bases are shared with TRBD2. With V trimmed by 0 bases and J by 0 bases, 3 bases remained unmatched. The CDR3 length is 17 residues. Germline assignment: CDR1 SGHNT and CDR2 YYREEE (reference sequence).

The V call is TRBV7-8, the J call TRBJ1-5; TRBD1 might be the D (6 bases). The CDR3 is made up of 16 amino acids. Trimming stripped 1 base from V and 6 bases from J, with 16 bases between. The germline V gene has CDR1 SGHVS and CDR2 FQNEAQ. The CDR3 region is CASSLGTGTPSQPQHF. The CDR3 nucleotides are TGTGCCAGCAGCTTAGGTACCGGGACACCGAGTCAGCCCCAGCATTTT. The variable domain in full, with the rest retrieved from reference TRBV7-8 and TRBJ1-5, is GAGVSQSPRYKVAKRGQDVALRCDPISGHVSLFWYQQALGQGPEFLTYFQNEAQLDKSGLPSDRFFAERPEGSVSTLKIQRTQQEDSAVYLCASSLGTGTPSQPQHFGDGTRLSIL.

This rearrangement joins TRBV10-3 to TRBJ1-3; D remains ambiguous. This CDR3 contains 13 residues. V lost 3 bases, J lost 4 bases, and 7 bases lay in between. Germline V gene sequence: CDR1 ENHRY, CDR2 SYGVKD. CDR3 region: CAISDLGGNTIYF. The CDR3 bases are TGTGCCATCAGTGACCTAGGAGGAAACACCATATATTTT.

The J gene is TRBJ1-5, the V gene TRBV7-2, with 7 bases matching TRBD1. V lost 5 bases, J lost 9 bases, and 7 bases stayed unmatched. The V gene's germline CDR1 is SGHTA and CDR2 FQGNSA. CDR3 length: 13 amino acids. The CDR3 DNA reads TGTGCCAGCAGCCCCCGACAGGGAGCGCCCCAGCATTTT. Residues: CASSPRQGAPQHF.

The chain joins TRBV9 to TRBJ2-1; 9 bases agree with TRBD1. CDR3 length equals 16 residues. Per the germline V gene, CDR1 is SGDLS and CDR2 is YYNGEE. The V segment lost 3 bases and the J segment 9 bases; nucleotides outside the gene matches: 13. CDR3 DNA: TGTGCCAGCAGCGCCCACCGGGACAGGGTCATCATTGAGCAGTTCTTC. Protein: CASSAHRDRVIIEQFF.

The chain has TRBV27 and TRBJ1-5, with 11 bases that match TRBD1. CDR1 is MNHEY, CDR2 SMNVEV, per germline (reference sequence). J lost 6 bases, V lost 6 bases, and 4 bases had no gene match. CDR3 size: 14 residues. CDR3: CASSPGTGGQPQHF. CDR3 bases: TGTGCCAGCAGCCCTGGGACAGGGGGTCAGCCCCAGCATTTT.

The chain links TRBV21-1 to TRBJ1-5; TRBD1 reflects the table's D call only, with no check against the DNA. TRBV21-1 is a listed pseudogene. This CDR3 comprises 14 residues. The CDR3 region has the DNA TGTGCCAGCAGGACCAGGGGGGAGGATCAGCCCCAGCATTTT. This codes for CASRTRGEDQPQHF.

This clone was counted between two and nine times. V gene TRBV7-2 combines with J gene TRBJ2-5, with 10 bases fitting TRBD2. V dropped 3 bases and J dropped 7; count of bases not matched to a gene: 14. The germline gives CDR1 SGHTA, CDR2 FQGNSA. The CDR3 totals 17 residues. CDR3 in amino acids: CASSFSSGGVARVTQYF. In nucleotides, the CDR3 is TGTGCCAGCAGCTTCAGCAGCGGGGGGGTCGCGAGAGTGACCCAGTACTTC.

The chain links TRBV18 to TRBJ1-1; 8 bases fit TRBD1. V was clipped by 4 bases and J by 1 base; unmatched bases: 2. The CDR3 consists of 14 residues. From germline, CDR1 is KGHSH and CDR2 LQKENI. The CDR3 sequence: CASSQQGENTEAFF. CDR3 nucleotides: TGTGCCAGCTCACAACAGGGGGAGAACACTGAAGCTTTCTTT.

The rearrangement links TRBV4-1 to TRBJ2-7; 7 bases agree with TRBD2. The CDR3 has 15 residues. V lost 4 bases, J lost 2 bases, and 8 bases stayed unmatched. The germline CDR1 and CDR2 sequences are MGHRA and YSYEKL. The CDR3 DNA reads as TGCGCCAGCAGCCCCCGGGAGGTGGGAGCCTACGAGCAGTACTTC. Its protein is CASSPREVGAYEQYF.

This chain connects TRBV6-5 to TRBJ1-2; possible D gene TRBD1, 6 bases. This CDR3 has 13 amino acids. V was clipped by 6 bases and J by 4 bases, with 12 bases between them. Germline V gene lookup returns CDR1 MNHEY and CDR2 SVGAGI. The CDR3 loop is CASRSGTFYGYTF. CDR3 sequence (DNA): TGTGCCAGCAGGTCAGGGACATTCTATGGCTACACCTTC.

For the CDR3, the DNA is TGCAGTGCTCCCCGACAGGGTGGCTACACCTTC. Translated: CSAPRQGGYTF. This chain links TRBV20-1 with TRBJ1-2, with 7 bases aligning to TRBD1. V shed 5 bases and J 7 bases; nucleotides not matched to a gene: 4. The germline V gene encodes CDR1 DFQATT and CDR2 SNEGSKA (reference sequence). This CDR3 region has 11 residues.

This clone was counted only a few times. The chain employs TRBV19 and TRBJ1-3; tentatively, D is TRBD1 (6 bases). Germline V gene sequence: CDR1 LNHDA, CDR2 SQIVND (reference sequence). This CDR3 contains 16 residues. V shed 3 bases and J shed 0 bases, with 12 bases lying between them. The CDR3 loop reads CASSILTGSSGNTIYF. The CDR3 DNA reads as TGTGCCAGTAGTATTTTGACAGGTTCCTCTGGAAACACCATATATTTT.

This chain joins TRBV5-1 and TRBJ1-2; TRBD1 aligns across 9 bases. With 2 bases clipped from V and 5 bases from J, the junction kept 1 base outside the gene matches. Germline lookup yields CDR1 SGHRS and CDR2 YFSETQ. The CDR3 is 13 residues long. CDR3 sequence reads: CASSFGQGYGYTF. CDR3 DNA sequence: TGCGCCAGCAGCTTCGGACAGGGGTATGGCTACACCTTC.

The chain carries TRBV4-1 and TRBJ2-7; TRBD2 matches at 10 bases. The CDR3 consists of 18 residues. Germline assignment: CDR1 MGHRA and CDR2 YSYEKL. Unmatched junction bases numbered 9, after V lost 1 base and J lost 0 bases. The CDR3 nucleotides are TGCGCCAGCAGCCAAGCATTAGCGGGGGGCCTTGCCTCCTACGAGCAGTACTTC. It codes for CASSQALAGGLASYEQYF.

The rearrangement joins TRBV7-9 to TRBJ1-1; no clear D gene. The V end lost 6 bases, the J end lost 1 base, and 12 bases lay between the germline ends. Germline V gene data show CDR1 as SEHNR and CDR2 as FQNEAQ (reference sequence). The CDR3 runs 14 residues. The CDR3 DNA is TGTGCCAGCAGTTTCAGTGCATCGAACACTGAAGCTTTCTTT. Translating gives CASSFSASNTEAFF.

The J gene is TRBJ2-2, the V gene TRBV5-1; TRBD2 aligns across 11 bases. The CDR3 has 15 residues. CDR1 and CDR2 (germline): SGHRS, YFSETQ. Unmatched junction bases numbered 3, after V lost 4 bases and J lost 4 bases. CDR3 in DNA: TGCGCCAGCAGCGTGACTAGCGGGACCACCGGGGAGCTGTTTTTT. It yields the protein CASSVTSGTTGELFF.

For the CDR3, the DNA is TGTGCCACCGTAGACAGCCTCCGCACTGAAGCTTTCTTT. Translated: CATVDSLRTEAFF. The rearrangement uses TRBV10-3 and TRBJ1-1, with D possibly TRBD1 on 5 matching bases. Trimming removed 10 bases from V and 4 bases from J, with 16 bases in between. CDR1 is ENHRY and CDR2 is SYGVKD in the germline V gene. This CDR3 has 13 residues.

This sequence joins TRBV10-3 and TRBJ2-5; possible D gene TRBD1, 6 bases. The CDR3 spans 15 residues. V was pared by 3 bases and J by 2 bases, with 13 bases between. CDR1 is ENHRY and CDR2 is SYGVKD in the germline V gene. CDR3 region: CAISEGQPSQETQYF. The CDR3 DNA sequence: TGTGCCATCAGTGAAGGACAGCCGAGTCAAGAGACCCAGTACTTC.

The V call is TRBV4-2, the J call TRBJ2-3, with TRBD2 identical over 7 bases. The germline gives CDR1 LGHNA, CDR2 YNFKEQ. After removal of 5 bases from V and 5 bases from J, the junction contained 13 bases not matched to a gene. This CDR3 is 16 amino acids long. Written as DNA, the CDR3 is TGTGCCAGCAGCTTGGAGACTAGCCTAGGGCAAGATACGCAGTATTTT. Translating it yields CASSLETSLGQDTQYF.

This chain uses TRBV27 with TRBJ2-3; D unresolved. There are 13 residues in the CDR3. V was cut by 4 bases and J by 6 bases, with 11 bases left in between. Looked up from germline, CDR1 is MNHEY and CDR2 is SMNVEV (reference sequence). As DNA, the CDR3 is TGTGCCAGCAGTTCTAACCCCCTGGATACGCAGTATTTT. Translated: CASSSNPLDTQYF.

This clone came up a few times. The chain has TRBV4-3 and TRBJ2-2, with TRBD1 matching over 12 bases. J gave up 6 bases and V 2 bases, and 7 bases lay outside the gene matches. This CDR3 region has 17 residues. Germline CDR1 and CDR2: LGHNA and YSLEER. This CDR3 reads CASSQWAWDRGPGELFF. CDR3 DNA: TGCGCCAGCAGCCAATGGGCTTGGGACAGGGGGCCCGGGGAGCTGTTTTTT.

The CDR3 sequence is CASREDRGNYGYTF. The CDR3 bases are TGTGCCAGCAGGGAGGACAGGGGTAACTATGGCTACACCTTC. The rearrangement joins TRBV2 to TRBJ1-2, with 9 nucleotides matching TRBD1. V shed 6 bases, J shed 1 base, and the junction held 3 bases outside the gene matches. Per germline, CDR1 SNHLY and CDR2 FYNNEI. CDR3 size: 14 residues. Full variable domain (outside the CDR3, taken from reference TRBV2 and TRBJ1-2): EPEVTQTPSHQVTQMGQEVILRCVPISNHLYFYWYRQILGQKVEFLVSFYNNEISEKSEIFDDQFSVERPDGSNFTLKIRSTKLEDSAMYFCASREDRGNYGYTFGSGTRLTVV.

Points on this clone: This CDR3 is missing its conserved last phenylalanine or tryptophan, likely due to a read error. This chain connects TRBV11-2 to TRBJ1-6; TRBD1 matches at 11 bases. V dropped 4 bases and J dropped 10; count of bases not matched to a gene: 9. Germline CDR1 SGHAT, CDR2 FQNNGV. The CDR3 contains 16 residues. CDR3 bases: TGTGCCAGCAGCTCTCCCCCGGGACAGGGGGAATCACCCCTCCACCTT. Translated: CASSSPPGQGESPLHL.